The subject of this entry is one TCR beta chain. Authors' methods: The authors estimated nucleated cell counts from reference gene primer amplification. Repertoires were generated with immunoSEQ multiplex PCR, while TCRdb's copy carries only in-frame clones and drops some. V, J and clone size derive from that table, while D and trimming were established from the DNA sequence. Among about 200,000 clones listed, roughly 81% were seen once. This sample is part of a study of blood T cell repertoires in COVID-19. Study-level background: Samples taken during acute and convalescent COVID-19 were collected in the United States, Italy and Spain.

The CDR3 extends over 15 amino acids. Germline V gene lookup returns CDR1 MDHEN and CDR2 SYDVKM. With V trimmed by 0 bases and J by 5 bases, 4 bases remained unmatched. The J gene is TRBJ1-1, the V gene TRBV28; 9 positions match TRBD1. This sequence was found in a woman older than 75 with acute or convalescent COVID-19. The sample comprised peripheral blood. CDR3 sequence (DNA): TGTGCCAGCAGTTTATGGACAGGGGGTGGAACTGAAGCTTTCTTT. This encodes CASSLWTGGGTEAFF. The full variable domain, in which reference TRBV28 and TRBJ1-1 provide the parts outside the CDR3, is DVKVTQSSRYLVKRTGEKVFLECVQDMDHENMFWYRQDPGLGLRLIYFSYDVKMKEKGDIPEGYSVSREKKERFSLILESASTNQTSMYLCASSLWTGGGTEAFFGQGTRLTVV.